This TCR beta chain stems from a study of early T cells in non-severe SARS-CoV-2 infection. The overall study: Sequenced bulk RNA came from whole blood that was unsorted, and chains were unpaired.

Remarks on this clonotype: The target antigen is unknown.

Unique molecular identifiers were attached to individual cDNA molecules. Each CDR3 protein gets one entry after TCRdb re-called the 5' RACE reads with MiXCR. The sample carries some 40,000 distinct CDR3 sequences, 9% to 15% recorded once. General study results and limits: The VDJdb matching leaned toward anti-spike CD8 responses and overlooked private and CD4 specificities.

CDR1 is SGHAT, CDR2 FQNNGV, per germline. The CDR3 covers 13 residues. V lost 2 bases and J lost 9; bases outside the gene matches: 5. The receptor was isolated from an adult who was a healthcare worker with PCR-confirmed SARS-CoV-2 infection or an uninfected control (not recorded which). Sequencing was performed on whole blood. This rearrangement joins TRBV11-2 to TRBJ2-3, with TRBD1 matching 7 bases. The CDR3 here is CASSLTRDRTQYF. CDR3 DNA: TGTGCCAGCAGCTTAACCCGGGACAGAACGCAGTATTTT.